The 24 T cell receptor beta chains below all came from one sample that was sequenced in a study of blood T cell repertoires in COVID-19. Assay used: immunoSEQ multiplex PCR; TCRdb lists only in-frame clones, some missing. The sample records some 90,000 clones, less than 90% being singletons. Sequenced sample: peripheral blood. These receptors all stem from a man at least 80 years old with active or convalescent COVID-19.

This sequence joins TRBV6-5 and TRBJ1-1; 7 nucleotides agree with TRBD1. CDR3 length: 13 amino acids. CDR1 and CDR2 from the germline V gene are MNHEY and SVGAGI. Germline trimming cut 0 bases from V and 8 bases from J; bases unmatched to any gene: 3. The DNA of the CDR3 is TGTGCCAGCAGTTACTCGGGACAGTTCGAAGCTTTCTTT. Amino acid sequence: CASSYSGQFEAFF.

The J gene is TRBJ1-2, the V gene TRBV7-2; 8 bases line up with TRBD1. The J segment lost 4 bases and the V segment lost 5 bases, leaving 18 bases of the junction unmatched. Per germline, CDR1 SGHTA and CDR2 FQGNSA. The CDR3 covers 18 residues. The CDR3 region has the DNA TGTGCCAGCAGCCCTAAATCTCCGCGGACAGGGAATTTCTATGGCTACACCTTC. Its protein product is CASSPKSPRTGNFYGYTF.

CDR3 sequence: CASSRQGHTQYF. In DNA form, the CDR3 reads TGTGCCAGCAGCCGTCAGGGGCATACGCAGTATTTT. V gene TRBV11-2 combines with J gene TRBJ2-3; D might be TRBD1 (6 bases). Germline V lookup: CDR1 SGHAT, CDR2 FQNNGV. V lost 5 bases to trimming and J lost 7 bases, with 10 bases between them. The CDR3 is 12 residues long.

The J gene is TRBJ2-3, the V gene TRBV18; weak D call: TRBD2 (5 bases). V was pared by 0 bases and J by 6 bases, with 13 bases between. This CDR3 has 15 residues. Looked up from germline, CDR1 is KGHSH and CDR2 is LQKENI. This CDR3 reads CASSPPGEWADTQYF. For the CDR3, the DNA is TGTGCCAGCTCACCACCCGGGGAGTGGGCGGATACGCAGTATTTT.

The CDR3 nucleotides read TGCGCCAGCAACACCCCCGAAGGGCGGGAGGGCCTTAATAACACCGGGGAGCTGTTTTTT. It codes for CASNTPEGREGLNNTGELFF. This chain connects TRBV23-1 to TRBJ2-2, with 9 bases fitting TRBD2. TRBV23-1 is marked as an open reading frame, function uncertain. With 7 bases clipped from V and 2 bases from J, the junction kept 20 bases outside the gene matches. This CDR3 is 20 amino acids long.

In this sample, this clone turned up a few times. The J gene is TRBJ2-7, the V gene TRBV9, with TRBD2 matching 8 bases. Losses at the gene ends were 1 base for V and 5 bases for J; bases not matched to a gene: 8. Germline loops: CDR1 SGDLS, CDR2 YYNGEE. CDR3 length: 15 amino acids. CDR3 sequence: CASSVTSGSAHEQYF. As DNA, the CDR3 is TGTGCCAGCAGCGTAACCAGCGGGAGTGCCCACGAGCAGTACTTC.

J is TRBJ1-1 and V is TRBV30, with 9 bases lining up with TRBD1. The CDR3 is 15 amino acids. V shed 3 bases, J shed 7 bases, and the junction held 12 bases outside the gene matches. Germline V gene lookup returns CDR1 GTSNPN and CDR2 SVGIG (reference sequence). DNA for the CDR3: TGTGCCTGGAGCCTTTTTCAACAGGGGGCGAGTGAAGCTTTCTTT. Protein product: CAWSLFQQGASEAFF.

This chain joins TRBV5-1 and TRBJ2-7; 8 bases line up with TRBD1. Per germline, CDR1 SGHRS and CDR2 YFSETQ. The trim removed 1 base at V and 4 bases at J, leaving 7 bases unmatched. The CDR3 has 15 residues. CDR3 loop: CASSLFQGASYEQYF. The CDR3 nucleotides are TGCGCCAGCAGCTTGTTCCAGGGGGCATCGTACGAGCAGTACTTC.

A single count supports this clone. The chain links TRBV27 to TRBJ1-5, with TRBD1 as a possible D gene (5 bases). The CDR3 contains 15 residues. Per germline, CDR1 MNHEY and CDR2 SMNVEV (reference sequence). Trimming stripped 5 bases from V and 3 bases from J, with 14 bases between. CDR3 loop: CASSPGNSNNQPQHF. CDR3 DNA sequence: TGTGCCAGCAGTCCAGGGAACAGCAACAATCAGCCCCAGCATTTT.

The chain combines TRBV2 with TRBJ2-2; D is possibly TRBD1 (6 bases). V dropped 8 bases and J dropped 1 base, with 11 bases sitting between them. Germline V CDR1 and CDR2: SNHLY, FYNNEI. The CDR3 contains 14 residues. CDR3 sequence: CASFGQKNTGELFF. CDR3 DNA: TGTGCCAGCTTCGGACAGAAGAACACCGGGGAGCTGTTTTTT.

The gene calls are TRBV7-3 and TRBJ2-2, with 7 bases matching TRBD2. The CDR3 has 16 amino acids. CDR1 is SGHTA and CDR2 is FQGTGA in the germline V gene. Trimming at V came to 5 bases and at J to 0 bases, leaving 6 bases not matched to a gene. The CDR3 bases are TGTGCCAGCAGCGGGGCTAGCGGCTCGAACACCGGGGAGCTGTTTTTT. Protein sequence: CASSGASGSNTGELFF.

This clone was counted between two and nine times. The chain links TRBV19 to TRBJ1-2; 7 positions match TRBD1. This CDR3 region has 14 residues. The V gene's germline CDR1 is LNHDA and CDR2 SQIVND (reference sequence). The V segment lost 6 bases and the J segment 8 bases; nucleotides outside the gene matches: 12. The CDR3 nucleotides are TGTGCCAGTAGGACCACTACAGGGGCGGGAGGCTACACCTTC. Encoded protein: CASRTTTGAGGYTF.

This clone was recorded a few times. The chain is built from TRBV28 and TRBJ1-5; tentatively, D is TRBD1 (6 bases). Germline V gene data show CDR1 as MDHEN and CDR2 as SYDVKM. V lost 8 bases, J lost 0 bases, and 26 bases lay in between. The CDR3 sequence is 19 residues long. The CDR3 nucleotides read TGTGCCAGCTTCCCTCGTTCGGCGTACAAGGGGGATAGCAATCAGCCCCAGCATTTT. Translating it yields CASFPRSAYKGDSNQPQHF. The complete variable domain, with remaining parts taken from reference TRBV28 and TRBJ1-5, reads DVKVTQSSRYLVKRTGEKVFLECVQDMDHENMFWYRQDPGLGLRLIYFSYDVKMKEKGDIPEGYSVSREKKERFSLILESASTNQTSMYLCASFPRSAYKGDSNQPQHFGDGTRLSIL.

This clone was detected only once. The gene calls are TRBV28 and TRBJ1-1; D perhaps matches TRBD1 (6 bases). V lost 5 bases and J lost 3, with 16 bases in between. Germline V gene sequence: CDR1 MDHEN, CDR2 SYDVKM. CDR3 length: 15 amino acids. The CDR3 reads CASSGLAGADTEAFF. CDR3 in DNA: TGTGCCAGCAGTGGGCTGGCAGGGGCTGACACTGAAGCTTTCTTT.

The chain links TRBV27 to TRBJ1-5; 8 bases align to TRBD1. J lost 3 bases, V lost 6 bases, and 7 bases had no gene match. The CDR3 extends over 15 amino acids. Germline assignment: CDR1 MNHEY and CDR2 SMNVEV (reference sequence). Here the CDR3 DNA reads TGTGCCAGCAGCCCTGGGACAGGCAACAATCAGCCCCAGCATTTT. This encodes CASSPGTGNNQPQHF.

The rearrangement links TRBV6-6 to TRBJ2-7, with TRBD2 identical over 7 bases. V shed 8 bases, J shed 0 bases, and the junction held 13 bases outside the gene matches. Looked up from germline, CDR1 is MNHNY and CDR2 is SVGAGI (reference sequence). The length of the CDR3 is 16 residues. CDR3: CASLHWIAGSSYEQYF. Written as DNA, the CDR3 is TGTGCCAGCCTCCATTGGATAGCGGGCAGCTCCTACGAGCAGTACTTC.

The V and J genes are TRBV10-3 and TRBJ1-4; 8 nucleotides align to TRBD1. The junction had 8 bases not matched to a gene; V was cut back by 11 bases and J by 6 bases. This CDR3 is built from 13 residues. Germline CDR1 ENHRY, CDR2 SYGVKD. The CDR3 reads CASSGTGYEKLFF. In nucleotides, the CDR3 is TGTGCCTCCTCCGGGACAGGATATGAAAAACTGTTTTTT.

The CDR3: CASSLSGGMGTDTQYF. CDR3 bases: TGTGCCAGCAGTTTATCCGGCGGGATGGGCACAGATACGCAGTATTTT. The rearrangement uses TRBV27 and TRBJ2-3; tentative D call: TRBD2 (6 bases). The CDR3 loop spans 16 amino acids. Germline V lookup: CDR1 MNHEY, CDR2 SMNVEV (reference sequence). V lost 0 bases and J lost 1, with 11 bases in between.

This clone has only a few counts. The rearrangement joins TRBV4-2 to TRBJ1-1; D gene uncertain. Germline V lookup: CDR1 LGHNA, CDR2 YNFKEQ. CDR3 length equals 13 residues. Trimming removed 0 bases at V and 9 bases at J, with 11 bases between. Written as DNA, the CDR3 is TGTGCCAGCAGCCAAGATCGCGGTAGTCAAGCTTTCTTT. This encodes CASSQDRGSQAFF.

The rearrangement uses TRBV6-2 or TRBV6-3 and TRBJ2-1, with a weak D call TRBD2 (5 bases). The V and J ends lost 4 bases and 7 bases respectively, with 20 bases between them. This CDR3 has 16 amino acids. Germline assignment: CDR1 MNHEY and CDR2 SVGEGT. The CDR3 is CASSFRGLSIRNEQFF. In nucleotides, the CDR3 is TGTGCCAGCAGTTTTCGCGGACTCTCAATACGGAATGAGCAGTTCTTC.

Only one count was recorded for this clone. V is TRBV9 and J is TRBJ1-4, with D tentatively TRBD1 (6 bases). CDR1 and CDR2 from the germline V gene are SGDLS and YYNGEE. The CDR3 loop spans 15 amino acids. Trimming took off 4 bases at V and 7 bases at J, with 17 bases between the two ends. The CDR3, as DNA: TGTGCCAGCAGCCCGGGGGCGGGGGCCACTGAAAAACTGTTTTTT. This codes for CASSPGAGATEKLFF.

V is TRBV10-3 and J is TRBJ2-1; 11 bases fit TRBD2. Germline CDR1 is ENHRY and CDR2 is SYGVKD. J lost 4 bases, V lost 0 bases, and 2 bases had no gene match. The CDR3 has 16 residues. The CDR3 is CAISESIAGGYNEQFF. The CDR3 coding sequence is TGTGCCATCAGTGAGTCAATAGCGGGAGGGTACAATGAGCAGTTCTTC.

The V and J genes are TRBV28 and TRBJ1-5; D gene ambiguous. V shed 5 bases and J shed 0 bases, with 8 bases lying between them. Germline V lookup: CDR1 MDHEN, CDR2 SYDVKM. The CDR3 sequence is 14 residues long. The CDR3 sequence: CASSSTLSNQPQHF. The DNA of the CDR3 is TGTGCCAGCAGTAGTACTCTTAGCAATCAGCCCCAGCATTTT. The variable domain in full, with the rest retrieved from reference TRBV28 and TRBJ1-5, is DVKVTQSSRYLVKRTGEKVFLECVQDMDHENMFWYRQDPGLGLRLIYFSYDVKMKEKGDIPEGYSVSREKKERFSLILESASTNQTSMYLCASSSTLSNQPQHFGDGTRLSIL.

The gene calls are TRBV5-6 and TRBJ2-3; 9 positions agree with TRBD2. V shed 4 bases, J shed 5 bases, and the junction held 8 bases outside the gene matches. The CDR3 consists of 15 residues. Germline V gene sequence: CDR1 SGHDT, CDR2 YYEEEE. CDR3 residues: CASSDSGSGGDTQYF. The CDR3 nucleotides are TGTGCCAGCAGCGATAGCGGGAGCGGAGGAGATACGCAGTATTTT. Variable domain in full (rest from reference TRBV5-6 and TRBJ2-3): DAGVTQSPTHLIKTRGQQVTLRCSPKSGHDTVSWYQQALGQGPQFIFQYYEEEERQRGNFPDRFSGHQFPNYSSELNVNALLLGDSALYLCASSDSGSGGDTQYFGPGTRLTVL.